One sample yielded the 30 T cell receptor beta chains listed below, sequenced in a study of OX40 agonist ivuxolimab in advanced cancers. The library was prepared using the immunoSEQ multiplex PCR assay. In TCRdb, the immuneACCESS table is reduced to in-frame sequences with V and J assigned. These tables do not hold every clone; where another copy was compared, an unresolved V gene accounts for under half, and the others remain unexplained. Recorded for this sample are 35,000 to 40,000 clones; 88% of them occurred a single time. The ten top clones hold around 13% of the sample. The sequencing used CD4+ or CD8+ T cells sorted from blood, collected in a trial of the OX40 agonist ivuxolimab. These receptors came from an adult with an advanced solid tumor such as melanoma, head and neck, liver or kidney cancer.

The chain recombines TRBV28 with TRBJ2-7; 7 bases agree with TRBD2. Germline CDR1 reads MDHEN; CDR2 reads SYDVKM. V gave up 6 bases and J gave up 5 bases; unmatched junction bases: 10. CDR3 size: 14 residues. CDR3 in amino acids: CASSLGDYGDEQYF. The CDR3, as DNA: TGTGCCAGCAGCCTAGGGGACTACGGGGACGAGCAGTACTTC.

This clone was observed a few times. J is TRBJ1-2 and V is TRBV4-3; perhaps TRBD1 as D (6 bases). The CDR3 is 15 amino acids. Trimming stripped 2 bases from V and 4 bases from J, with 14 bases between. Germline CDR1 LGHNA, CDR2 YSLEER. Here the CDR3 DNA reads TGCGCCAGCAGCCAACGGACAGAGAATTCCTATGGCTACACCTTC. Amino acid sequence: CASSQRTENSYGYTF.

This clone was counted a single time. The V gene is TRBV7-8, the J gene TRBJ2-2; possible D gene TRBD1, 6 bases. This CDR3 has 16 amino acids. The V end lost 5 bases, the J end lost 6 bases, and 19 bases lay between the germline ends. Germline V gene data show CDR1 as SGHVS and CDR2 as FQNEAQ. The CDR3, as DNA: TGTGCCAGCAGCCCGTTACGACAGGATAGGGCCGGGGAGCTGTTTTTT. This sequence encodes CASSPLRQDRAGELFF.

The genes are TRBV4-1 and TRBJ1-5; 8 bases map to TRBD1. The CDR3 spans 16 residues. CDR1 and CDR2 (germline): MGHRA, YSYEKL. V was pared by 3 bases and J by 5 bases, with 9 bases of the junction left unmatched. CDR3 sequence reads: CASSQTFGQGYQPQHF. The CDR3 DNA reads as TGCGCCAGCAGCCAGACCTTCGGACAGGGCTATCAGCCCCAGCATTTT.

By proportion, this clone is medium-sized. This chain links TRBV7-9 with TRBJ2-7; TRBD1 matches at 7 bases. V lost 5 bases, J lost 0 bases, and 10 bases stayed unmatched. Germline V gene lookup returns CDR1 SEHNR and CDR2 FQNEAQ (reference sequence). The CDR3 runs to 16 residues. CDR3 in DNA: TGTGCCAGCAGCGGCGCCCGGGACAGCTTCTCCTACGAGCAGTACTTC. Translation gives CASSGARDSFSYEQYF.

This clone was counted once. This rearrangement joins TRBV10-3 to TRBJ2-3; D gene uncertain. The CDR3 has 16 amino acids. Germline CDR1 reads ENHRY; CDR2 reads SYGVKD. The V and J ends lost 3 bases and 3 bases respectively, with 16 bases between them. DNA of the CDR3: TGTGCCATCAGTGATTCTATATCGGCGTCTACAGATACGCAGTATTTT. It yields the protein CAISDSISASTDTQYF.

This clone was recorded a few times. The chain is built from TRBV7-9 and TRBJ1-1, with D possibly matching TRBD1 (5 bases). Germline V lookup: CDR1 SEHNR, CDR2 FQNEAQ (reference sequence). The CDR3 is 14 residues long. V was pared by 4 bases and J by 5 bases, with 14 bases between. The CDR3 DNA is TGTGCCAGCAGCTCGCTAGGGGAGTGGACTGAAGCTTTCTTT. The encoded protein is CASSSLGEWTEAFF.

The V gene is TRBV11-3, the J gene TRBJ2-2; D is ambiguous. V lost 5 bases, J lost 4 bases, and 14 bases lay in between. This CDR3 region has 15 residues. CDR1 SGHNT and CDR2 YENEEA come from the germline V gene. CDR3 region: CASSAASWATGELFF. In DNA, the CDR3 is TGTGCCAGCAGCGCGGCCTCCTGGGCCACCGGGGAGCTGTTTTTT.

The rearrangement uses TRBV28 and TRBJ1-1; a possible D gene is TRBD1 (5 bases). CDR1 and CDR2 (germline): MDHEN, SYDVKM. The CDR3 is 16 residues long. Trimming removed 3 bases from V and 1 base from J, with 15 bases in between. The CDR3 spells CASSFPSAGTNTEAFF. The DNA of the CDR3 is TGTGCCAGCAGTTTTCCTAGTGCAGGGACGAACACTGAAGCTTTCTTT.

The chain has TRBV7-9 and TRBJ2-1; possible D gene TRBD2, 5 bases. The V end was cut by 8 bases, the J end by 7 bases, with 9 bases between. Germline assignment: CDR1 SEHNR and CDR2 FQNEAQ (reference sequence). This CDR3 comprises 11 residues. CDR3 in DNA: TGTGCCAGCCTTGAGGGAAATGAGCAGTTCTTC. Its translation: CASLEGNEQFF.

The chain uses TRBV27 and TRBJ2-2, with unresolved D. Trimming took 4 bases from V and 7 from J, leaving 10 bases between them. Germline values: CDR1 MNHEY, CDR2 SMNVEV (reference sequence). The CDR3 runs 13 residues. The CDR3 DNA is TGTGCCAGCAGTTGGTTTCCGGGCGGGGAGCTGTTTTTT. This sequence encodes CASSWFPGGELFF.

V and J are TRBV7-9 and TRBJ2-7; 7 nucleotides line up with TRBD1. V shed 3 bases and J 0 bases; nucleotides not matched to a gene: 11. The CDR3 is 17 amino acids. Looked up from germline, CDR1 is SEHNR and CDR2 is FQNEAQ (reference sequence). This CDR3 is CASSLPLGQLNSYEQYF. Here the CDR3 DNA reads TGTGCCAGCAGCTTGCCCTTGGGACAGCTAAACTCCTACGAGCAGTACTTC.

V and J are TRBV27 and TRBJ2-1; 7 nucleotides match TRBD1. CDR1 is MNHEY, CDR2 SMNVEV, per germline (reference sequence). The CDR3 consists of 15 residues. V was clipped by 5 bases and J by 6 bases; unmatched bases: 10. In DNA form, the CDR3 reads TGTGCCAGCAGTCAGCAGCCGGGGACAGTCAATGAGCAGTTCTTC. The encoded protein is CASSQQPGTVNEQFF.

The CDR3 loop is CASSVEGTTTDTQYF. Here the CDR3 DNA reads TGTGCCAGCAGCGTAGAAGGGACTACCACAGATACGCAGTATTTT. The V call is TRBV9, the J call TRBJ2-3; 7 bases are a match to TRBD2. From germline, CDR1 is SGDLS and CDR2 YYNGEE. This CDR3 is 15 amino acids long. The trim removed 0 bases at V and 2 bases at J, leaving 3 bases unmatched.

This clone was recorded once. The chain uses TRBV7-9 and TRBJ2-7; perhaps D is TRBD1 or TRBD2 (5 bases each). The length of the CDR3 is 13 residues. Trimming removed 4 bases from V and 4 bases from J, with 11 bases in between. Germline CDR1 SEHNR, CDR2 FQNEAQ (reference sequence). CDR3 in DNA: TGTGCCAGCAGCTCCGGGACCCCATACGAGCAGTACTTC. It yields the protein CASSSGTPYEQYF.

The chain has TRBV19 and TRBJ2-7; 7 bases fit TRBD2. Germline V gene sequence: CDR1 LNHDA, CDR2 SQIVND (reference sequence). There are 15 residues in the CDR3. The ends lost 3 bases at V and 2 bases at J; junction bases unmatched: 7. This CDR3 reads CASSIAGLDTYEQYF. CDR3 coding DNA: TGTGCCAGTAGTATTGCAGGACTAGATACCTACGAGCAGTACTTC.

The chain is built from TRBV18 and TRBJ2-1, with 11 bases fitting TRBD2. Germline V gives CDR1 KGHSH, CDR2 LQKENI. CDR3 length equals 16 residues. V shed 3 bases and J 12 bases; nucleotides not matched to a gene: 13. CDR3 protein: CASSPPLAGGPSVQFF. The CDR3 nucleotides are TGTGCCAGCTCACCCCCCCTAGCGGGAGGTCCATCCGTGCAGTTCTTC.

The count of this clone is one. The CDR3: CASSSDAYNEQFF. CDR3 bases: TGTGCCAGCAGCTCCGACGCATACAATGAGCAGTTCTTC. The chain couples TRBV7-3 to TRBJ2-1; D is uncertain. The length of the CDR3 is 13 residues. V lost 4 bases, J lost 4 bases, and 8 bases lay in between. The V gene's germline CDR1 is SGHTA and CDR2 FQGTGA.

This chain uses TRBV11-3 with TRBJ2-2; TRBD1 matches 8 bases. Trimming at V came to 5 bases and at J to 1 base, leaving 6 bases not matched to a gene. Per the germline V gene, CDR1 is SGHNT and CDR2 is YENEEA. The CDR3 contains 16 residues. The CDR3 nucleotides read TGTGCCAGCAGCATACGAGGGACAGGGAACACCGGGGAGCTGTTTTTT. Protein: CASSIRGTGNTGELFF.

This rearrangement joins TRBV9 to TRBJ1-2; D possibly corresponds to TRBD1 (6 bases). The length of the CDR3 is 13 residues. V was shortened by 0 bases and J by 6 bases, with 9 bases between the two germline ends. CDR1 SGDLS and CDR2 YYNGEE come from the germline V gene. The CDR3 loop reads CASSVVSGDGYTF. The DNA for the CDR3 is TGTGCCAGCAGCGTAGTCTCAGGGGATGGCTACACCTTC. Filled out from reference TRBV9 and TRBJ1-2, the complete variable domain reads DSGVTQTPKHLITATGQRVTLRCSPRSGDLSVYWYQQSLDQGLQFLIQYYNGEERAKGNILERFSAQQFPDLHSELNLSSLELGDSALYFCASSVVSGDGYTFGSGTRLTVV.

This clone was detected once. J is TRBJ2-1 and V is TRBV27, with TRBD1 identical over 8 bases. Germline values: CDR1 MNHEY, CDR2 SMNVEV (reference sequence). CDR3 length equals 15 residues. The junction had 8 bases not matched to a gene; V was cut back by 3 bases and J by 7 bases. The CDR3 spells CASSFGQGSFNEQFF. The CDR3 bases are TGTGCCAGCAGTTTCGGACAGGGCTCTTTTAATGAGCAGTTCTTC.

In DNA, the CDR3 is TGTGCCAGCAGCTTAGGGACAGGGGGCAACATTCAGTACTTC. Protein: CASSLGTGGNIQYF. This sequence joins TRBV7-6 and TRBJ2-4; 11 positions match TRBD1. Germline CDR1 SGHVS, CDR2 FNYEAQ. CDR3 size: 14 residues. Trimming took 1 base from V and 7 from J; bases not matched to a gene: 0. The full variable domain, its missing parts supplied by reference TRBV7-6 and TRBJ2-4, is GAGVSQSPRYKVTKRGQDVALRCDPISGHVSLYWYRQALGQGPEFLTYFNYEAQQDKSGLPNDRFSAERPEGSISTLTIQRTEQRDSAMYRCASSLGTGGNIQYFGAGTRLSVL.

The chain links TRBV25-1 to TRBJ2-5; D might be TRBD1 (5 bases). Germline V gene data show CDR1 as MGHDK and CDR2 as SYGVNS. This CDR3 is 14 amino acids long. Trimming stripped 4 bases from V and 5 bases from J, with 14 bases between. Here the CDR3 reads CASSAETVRETQYF. The CDR3 nucleotides are TGTGCCAGCAGTGCTGAGACAGTTCGGGAGACCCAGTACTTC.

This clone was counted once. The CDR3 sequence: CASSPSRDLEYNEQFF. CDR3 DNA: TGTGCCAGCAGCCCAAGCCGGGACCTAGAGTACAATGAGCAGTTCTTC. The rearrangement joins TRBV21-1 to TRBJ2-1. TRBV21-1 is deemed a pseudogene. CDR3 length equals 16 residues.

The J gene is TRBJ2-7, the V gene TRBV27; D remains unclear. Trimming took 0 bases from V and 6 from J, leaving 9 bases between them. The germline V gene has CDR1 MNHEY and CDR2 SMNVEV (reference sequence). The CDR3 has 13 amino acids. DNA for the CDR3: TGTGCCAGCAGTTTATCGAGAAGATCCGAGCAGTACTTC. Its translation is CASSLSRRSEQYF.

This chain connects TRBV7-9 to TRBJ2-1; a weak D match, TRBD2 (6 bases). This CDR3 has 14 residues. V dropped 8 bases and J dropped 0 bases, with 11 bases sitting between them. CDR1 and CDR2 from the germline V gene are SEHNR and FQNEAQ (reference sequence). The CDR3 nucleotides are TGTGCCAGCCAGCGGGTGAGCTCCTACAATGAGCAGTTCTTC. Protein product: CASQRVSSYNEQFF.

This rearrangement joins TRBV28 to TRBJ1-1; D call uncertain. The V gene's germline CDR1 is MDHEN and CDR2 SYDVKM. V dropped 3 bases and J dropped 0 bases, with 8 bases sitting between them. The CDR3 loop spans 14 amino acids. The CDR3 DNA reads as TGTGCCAGCAGTTTGTGGCAGATGAACACTGAAGCTTTCTTT. It codes for CASSLWQMNTEAFF.

This chain connects TRBV9 to TRBJ1-2; tentatively, D is TRBD1 (6 bases). The CDR3 runs to 13 residues. Per the germline V gene, CDR1 is SGDLS and CDR2 is YYNGEE. V lost 0 bases and J 3 bases, leaving 6 bases between the germline ends. CDR3 bases: TGTGCCAGCAGCGTAGCAGGGGACTATGGCTACACCTTC. Protein product: CASSVAGDYGYTF. The whole variable domain, remainder taken from reference TRBV9 and TRBJ1-2, is DSGVTQTPKHLITATGQRVTLRCSPRSGDLSVYWYQQSLDQGLQFLIQYYNGEERAKGNILERFSAQQFPDLHSELNLSSLELGDSALYFCASSVAGDYGYTFGSGTRLTVV.

This clone was observed once. The chain has TRBV11-3 and TRBJ2-2; 11 bases fit TRBD2. V shed 5 bases and J 2 bases; nucleotides not matched to a gene: 16. This CDR3 has 20 amino acids. Germline V CDR1 and CDR2: SGHNT, YENEEA. CDR3 in amino acids: CASSAQGQPGTSGNTGELFF. CDR3 nucleotides: TGTGCCAGCAGCGCCCAGGGACAGCCCGGGACTAGCGGAAACACCGGGGAGCTGTTTTTT. The full variable domain, its missing parts supplied by reference TRBV11-3 and TRBJ2-2, is EAGVVQSPRYKIIEKKQPVAFWCNPISGHNTLYWYLQNLGQGPELLIRYENEEAVDDSQLPKDRFSAERLKGVDSTLKIQPAELGDSAVYLCASSAQGQPGTSGNTGELFFGEGSRLTVL.

This chain links TRBV7-2 with TRBJ2-3; TRBD2 agrees at 10 bases. V gave up 1 base and J gave up 6 bases; unmatched junction bases: 1. Germline V gene lookup returns CDR1 SGHTA and CDR2 FQGNSA. The CDR3 contains 14 residues. This CDR3 reads CASSLVGLADTQYF. For the CDR3, the DNA is TGTGCCAGCAGCTTAGTGGGACTAGCGGATACGCAGTATTTT.